The source of this TCR beta chain is a study of T-cell reconstitution after alpha-beta-depleted transplantation in children. In germline, CDR1 is SEHNR, CDR2 FQNEAQ (reference sequence). The CDR3 extends over 16 amino acids. Trimming took off 4 bases at V and 0 bases at J, with 15 bases between the two ends. This clonotype was seen at least ten times. Unique molecular identifiers tagged the TCRbeta library. TCRdb recomputed calls from the PCR reads with MiXCR, one row per CDR3 protein. The top ten hold 20% to 25% of the sample, which has about 100,000 distinct CDR3 sequences, roughly 6.1% seen once. This chain joins TRBV7-9 and TRBJ2-5, with D tentatively TRBD1 (6 bases). The source is a male patient aged 2-15 years who had a stem cell transplant for acute lymphoblastic leukemia, so the T cells may come from the graft donor. The input for sequencing was PBMCs, mostly from graft donor cells, taken 360 days after TCRalphabeta/CD19-depleted stem cell transplant. The CDR3 DNA reads as TGTGCCAGCAGCTCCAACACAGGGATCTACCAAGAGACCCAGTACTTC. It translates to CASSSNTGIYQETQYF.